This T cell receptor (beta chain) was retrieved from a study of Tregs in tolerant kidney transplant recipients. CDR1 and CDR2 (germline): SGHTA, FQGNSA. The CDR3 sequence is 15 residues long. Trimming shortened V by 1 base and J by 6 bases, and 16 bases separated the two germline ends. Comments on this clone: Its antigen is undetermined.

Study-wide results and caveats: Antigen-driven expansion was suggested because donor-specific Tregs expanded more than all Tregs in tolerant patients. Nucleotide sequences could not be compared across some patients' samples due to primer changes. Validation in larger populations is needed because few patients were studied.

Mixed chimerism was transient after nonmyeloablative marrow transplants from related graft donors. Thawed PBMCs were FACS-sorted into unstimulated CD4+CD25+CD127- regulatory T cells, CD4+CD25- non-regulatory cells, CD4 and CD8 cells. Clones were read by immunoSEQ multiplex PCR, and TCRdb kept only the in-frame ones, dropping some. The sample has 100,000 or so clones; 93% are singletons. The chain carries TRBV7-2 and TRBJ2-7, with TRBD1 as a possible D gene (5 bases). This TCR was sampled from a human patient who received a combined kidney and bone marrow transplant. T cells may partly derive from the graft donor. This specimen was CD4+ T cells from blood (PBMCs), taken 12 months after the transplant. CDR3: CASSLGAQTEREQYF. DNA of the CDR3: TGTGCCAGCAGCTTAGGGGCCCAGACAGAGCGCGAGCAGTACTTC.